The rows below give T cell receptor beta chains drawn from one sample of a study of glioma-infiltrating T cells after dendritic cell vaccination. The data were produced by immunoSEQ multiplex PCR, yet TCRdb's version contains in-frame clones alone and is incomplete. The sample includes approximately 82,000 clones, approximately 90% of them seen just once. The sequenced sample was blood, obtained before dendritic cell vaccination. Receptors originate from a human donor with glioblastoma. Both conserved end residues are part of each CDR3. D genes are given only for firm matches. A row's size may be missing; if present it is once, few, many or a size class.

d_gene	abundance	len	j_gene	v_gene	CDR3nt	CDR3aa
-	-	16	TRBJ1-6	TRBV5-8	TGTGCCAGCAGCCCTCCGGCGGGTGCCTATAATTCACCCCTCCACTTT	CASSPPAGAYNSPLHF
-	-	15	TRBJ1-5	TRBV5-5	TGTGCCAGCAGCTGGGGGCTTGGAGGCAATCAGCCCCAGCATTTT	CASSWGLGGNQPQHF
TRBD1	-	14	TRBJ1-3	TRBV6-5	TGTGCCAGCAGTTCCAGGACAGGTCGAAACACCATATATTTT	CASSSRTGRNTIYF
-	once	15	TRBJ2-5	TRBV6-1	TGTGCCAGCAGGAGGGGGGGTGGGGATCAAGAGACCCAGTACTTC	CASRRGGGDQETQYF
TRBD2	-	15	TRBJ2-7	TRBV5-6	TGTGCCAGCAGCTTAATTTACACGGGGGGCTACGAGCAGTACTTC	CASSLIYTGGYEQYF
TRBD2	-	17	TRBJ2-3	TRBV2	TGTGCCAGCAGTGAACGTCCCCCAACTAGCGTCGCGAATACGCAGTATTTT	CASSERPPTSVANTQYF
TRBD1	-	16	TRBJ1-4	TRBV4-1	TGCGCCAGCAGCCAAATACCGACAGGGACAGGAGAAAAACTGTTTTTT	CASSQIPTGTGEKLFF
-	-	14	TRBJ2-7	TRBV19	TGTGCCAGTAGTCCAACAGGGATTACCTACGAGCAGTACTTC	CASSPTGITYEQYF
TRBD1	-	15	TRBJ1-2	TRBV30	TGTGCCTGGACCGACCCACCTGGGACAGGGGGCGGCTACACCTTC	CAWTDPPGTGGGYTF
TRBD1	-	14	TRBJ2-7	TRBV7-3	TGTGCCAGCAGTTATGACAGGGGCCCCTACGAGCAGTACTTC	CASSYDRGPYEQYF
TRBD1	-	13	TRBJ1-5	TRBV7-8	TGTGCCAGCAGCGCGACAGGGAATCAGCCCCAGCATTTT	CASSATGNQPQHF
-	-	13	TRBJ1-2	TRBV11-2	TGTGCCAGCAGCGTGGGCCACCTCTATGGCTACACCTTC	CASSVGHLYGYTF
-	-	17	TRBJ2-1	TRBV4-1	TGCGCCAGCAGCCAAGAGGGCAGGGTTGAGGCCTACAATGAGCAGTTCTTC	CASSQEGRVEAYNEQFF
-	-	13	TRBJ2-7	TRBV19	TGTGCCAGTAGTGGGGGGACCCTCCGCGAGCAGTACTTC	CASSGGTLREQYF
-	-	14	TRBJ2-2	TRBV18	TGTGCCAGCTCATCGACAGCGAACACCGGGGAGCTGTTTTTT	CASSSTANTGELFF
TRBD1	-	18	TRBJ1-2	TRBV5-1	TGCGCCAGCAGCTTGTCTGGAAGTGGTTTGTCAGGGGGAAATGGCTACACCTTC	CASSLSGSGLSGGNGYTF
TRBD2	once	17	TRBJ2-3	TRBV5-3	TGTGCCAGAAGCTTCGAAGGGACTAGCGATAGCACAGATACGCAGTATTTT	CARSFEGTSDSTDTQYF
TRBD1	-	14	TRBJ1-1	TRBV11-2	TGTGCCAGCAGCTTAGCAGGGGGAGACACTGAAGCTTTCTTT	CASSLAGGDTEAFF